Listed here is a single T cell receptor beta chain. Described treatment: 15 to 20 received Ad26.COV2.S at low or high dose, single or two shots; a few received placebo; per-sample allocation not given. Collection of samples fell on day 63 after the first vaccine or placebo injection. CDR1 is LNHDA and CDR2 is SQIVND in the germline V gene (reference sequence). V shed 3 bases and J 10 bases; nucleotides not matched to a gene: 6. This CDR3 region has 13 residues. The sample originates from a study of Ad26.COV2.S vaccination and SARS-CoV-2 variants. TCRdb's copy holds only in-frame clones and misses some; the assay was immunoSEQ multiplex PCR. This table holds 510,000 or so clones, approximately 90% found once.

This TCR came from a person between 18 and 60 years old who received the Ad26.COV2.S COVID-19 vaccine or a placebo. The gene calls are TRBV19 and TRBJ2-1; TRBD2 aligns across 7 bases. The sequenced sample was peripheral blood, obtained in a trial of Ad26.COV2.S vaccine versus placebo. The CDR3 nucleotides are TGTGCCAGTAGTATTCCCCGGCGGGGGGAGCAGTTCTTC. Translation gives CASSIPRRGEQFF.